This entry lists 24 T cell receptor beta chains sequenced from one sample in a study of cytomegalovirus exposure and HLA in healthy donors. Both 60 Vbeta primers and 13 Jbeta primers went into the PCR. Profiling relied on immunoSEQ multiplex PCR, and the TCRdb table lists in-frame clones only, not all of them. The top ten hold around 10% of the sample, which has approximately 150,000 clones, roughly 82% seen once. Sequenced: PBMCs. These receptors all stem from a man aged 45 to 65 in good health and CMV-seropositive.

This chain connects TRBV9 to TRBJ2-3; possibly TRBD2 for D (6 bases). The CDR3 runs to 13 residues. The germline V and J ends were trimmed by 2 bases and 4 bases, with 8 bases remaining between them. Germline V gene data show CDR1 as SGDLS and CDR2 as YYNGEE. CDR3: CASSVGTADTQYF. CDR3 nucleotides: TGTGCCAGCAGCGTCGGGACTGCAGATACGCAGTATTTT. Using reference TRBV9 and TRBJ2-3 for the parts outside the CDR3, the full variable domain is DSGVTQTPKHLITATGQRVTLRCSPRSGDLSVYWYQQSLDQGLQFLIQYYNGEERAKGNILERFSAQQFPDLHSELNLSSLELGDSALYFCASSVGTADTQYFGPGTRLTVL.

This sequence joins TRBV29-1 and TRBJ2-7; 8 bases are a match to TRBD2. CDR1 is SQVTM, CDR2 ANQGSEA, per germline. The CDR3 loop spans 14 amino acids. The V segment lost 3 bases and the J segment 2 bases; nucleotides outside the gene matches: 6. The CDR3: CSVEAGTRAYEQYF. As DNA, the CDR3 is TGCAGCGTTGAGGCCGGGACTAGGGCCTACGAGCAGTACTTC.

The chain has TRBV5-1 and TRBJ2-1, with D possibly being TRBD1 (7 bases). Trimming left V 2 bases short and J 8 bases short, with 17 bases between. This CDR3 comprises 15 residues. The germline V gene encodes CDR1 SGHRS and CDR2 YFSETQ. The CDR3 protein is CASSFAGGGADEQFF. The DNA for the CDR3 is TGCGCCAGCAGCTTCGCCGGAGGGGGCGCGGATGAGCAGTTCTTC.

The chain links TRBV5-6 to TRBJ1-2; D is uncertain. This CDR3 contains 13 residues. The germline V and J ends were trimmed by 6 bases and 0 bases, with 9 bases remaining between them. Germline CDR1 and CDR2: SGHDT and YYEEEE. The CDR3: CASTVKSNYGYTF. CDR3 in DNA: TGTGCCAGCACCGTTAAATCTAACTATGGCTACACCTTC.

The chain couples TRBV7-9 to TRBJ1-1, with 10 nucleotides matching TRBD1. V was clipped by 2 bases and J by 4 bases; unmatched bases: 1. This CDR3 contains 14 residues. The germline CDR1 and CDR2 sequences are SEHNR and FQNEAQ (reference sequence). CDR3 nucleotide sequence: TGTGCCAGCAGCTTAAGGGACAGGGGCACTGAAGCTTTCTTT. Translated, it gives CASSLRDRGTEAFF.

The CDR3 loop is CASSPGGRSGKGPQHF. CDR3 DNA sequence: TGTGCCAGCAGCCCCGGGGGGCGGAGTGGAAAGGGGCCCCAGCATTTT. The chain uses TRBV27 and TRBJ1-5; D perhaps matches TRBD1 (6 bases). This CDR3 has 16 amino acids. Germline CDR1 is MNHEY and CDR2 is SMNVEV (reference sequence). V dropped 6 bases and J dropped 9 bases, with 24 bases sitting between them.

This clone was observed a single time. The gene calls are TRBV29-1 and TRBJ1-4; D not certain. There are 12 residues in the CDR3. CDR1 and CDR2 (germline): SQVTM, ANQGSEA. Trimming shortened V by 5 bases and J by 7 bases, and 11 bases separated the two germline ends. The CDR3 DNA is TGCAGCGTTTGGCCGCCGGGTGAAAAACTGTTTTTT. The encoded protein is CSVWPPGEKLFF. Full variable domain (outside the CDR3, taken from reference TRBV29-1 and TRBJ1-4): SAVISQKPSRDICQRGTSLTIQCQVDSQVTMMFWYRQQPGQSLTLIATANQGSEATYESGFVIDKFPISRPNLTFSTLTVSNMSPEDSSIYLCSVWPPGEKLFFGSGTQLSVL.

The V and J genes are TRBV6-5 and TRBJ2-5, with 7 bases fitting TRBD1. The length of the CDR3 is 15 residues. Germline values: CDR1 MNHEY, CDR2 SVGAGI. Losses at the gene ends were 6 bases for V and 3 bases for J; bases not matched to a gene: 10. CDR3 protein: CASRLLQGVEETQYF. For the CDR3, the DNA is TGTGCCAGCAGACTTCTTCAGGGGGTAGAAGAGACCCAGTACTTC.

This clone was counted once. The genes are TRBV18 and TRBJ1-1, with D unresolved. Trimming removed 1 base from V and 3 bases from J, with 3 bases in between. Germline CDR1 KGHSH, CDR2 LQKENI. The CDR3 runs to 12 residues. CDR3 coding DNA: TGTGCCAGCTCACCACGAGACACTGAAGCTTTCTTT. It specifies CASSPRDTEAFF.

The chain employs TRBV7-2 and TRBJ2-1; 10 bases are a match to TRBD2. Germline CDR1 reads SGHTA; CDR2 reads FQGNSA. The CDR3 covers 15 residues. The trim removed 5 bases at V and 10 bases at J, leaving 11 bases unmatched. The CDR3 sequence: CASSLTSGWTGEQFF. The CDR3 bases are TGTGCCAGCAGCCTGACTAGCGGGTGGACTGGCGAGCAGTTCTTC.

This chain joins TRBV2 and TRBJ1-5; a weak D match, TRBD1 (6 bases). Germline V gene lookup returns CDR1 SNHLY and CDR2 FYNNEI. Trimming cost V 5 bases and J 5 bases, with 13 bases left between them. This CDR3 is 14 amino acids long. The CDR3 protein is CASSTRDTDQPQHF. The DNA for the CDR3 is TGTGCCAGCAGTACCCGGGACACCGATCAGCCCCAGCATTTT.

The chain recombines TRBV4-3 with TRBJ2-1; D gene ambiguous. The germline V gene has CDR1 LGHNA and CDR2 YSLEER. The ends were cut back, 4 bases at V and 9 bases at J, with 13 bases in the middle. This CDR3 spans 13 amino acids. The CDR3 spells CASSRQTGIEQFF. As DNA, the CDR3 is TGCGCCAGCAGCCGCCAAACGGGTATTGAGCAGTTCTTC.

J is TRBJ1-5 and V is TRBV7-2, with 8 bases fitting TRBD1. The CDR3 is 16 residues long. The germline gives CDR1 SGHTA, CDR2 FQGNSA. Trimming took 2 bases from V and 8 from J; bases not matched to a gene: 11. The CDR3: CASSLYETGVLEPQHF. The CDR3 region has the DNA TGTGCCAGCAGCTTATACGAGACAGGGGTCCTTGAGCCCCAGCATTTT.

The chain couples TRBV11-2 to TRBJ2-3, with D perhaps TRBD2 (7 bases). V lost 6 bases and J lost 1, with 20 bases in between. In germline, CDR1 is SGHAT, CDR2 FQNNGV. The CDR3 consists of 17 residues. DNA for the CDR3: TGTGCCAGCAGGCAGAACATCGGGGGGCATCGCACAGATACGCAGTATTTT. Translation: CASRQNIGGHRTDTQYF.

This clone came up a few times. The chain employs TRBV5-1 and TRBJ1-2; D may be TRBD1 (5 bases). The V end was cut by 4 bases, the J end by 4 bases, with 17 bases between. In germline, CDR1 is SGHRS, CDR2 YFSETQ. CDR3 length: 15 residues. The CDR3 reads CASSPPGLQSYGYTF. The CDR3, as DNA: TGCGCCAGCAGCCCCCCGGGACTTCAAAGCTATGGCTACACCTTC.

The rearrangement links TRBV6-1 to TRBJ2-3; D is unresolved. This CDR3 is built from 14 residues. With 5 bases removed from V and 2 bases from J, the gap between germline ends came to 11 bases. Germline V gene data show CDR1 as MNHNS and CDR2 as SASEGT. Written as DNA, the CDR3 is TGTGCCAGCAGTCGGGTTCCAGACACAGATACGCAGTATTTT. Translation: CASSRVPDTDTQYF.

The chain combines TRBV29-1 with TRBJ2-7; tentatively, D is TRBD2 (6 bases). Trimming removed 2 bases at V and 4 bases at J, with 12 bases between. CDR1 and CDR2 from the germline V gene are SQVTM and ANQGSEA. The CDR3 runs 13 residues. CDR3 DNA sequence: TGCAGCGTTGAACTTACCGGGACTTACGAGCAGTACTTC. Translating it yields CSVELTGTYEQYF.

This chain joins TRBV7-9 and TRBJ2-7; D is perhaps TRBD1 (8 bases). The V end was cut by 5 bases, the J end by 9 bases, with 17 bases between. The V gene's germline CDR1 is SEHNR and CDR2 FQNEAQ (reference sequence). The CDR3 has 13 amino acids. CDR3 sequence: CASSGRGQVRQYF. The CDR3 DNA sequence: TGTGCCAGCAGCGGGAGGGGACAGGTCCGGCAGTACTTC.

The J gene is TRBJ2-1, the V gene TRBV19, with 13 nucleotides matching TRBD2. From germline, CDR1 is LNHDA and CDR2 SQIVND (reference sequence). The CDR3 has 16 amino acids. V lost 4 bases to trimming and J lost 9 bases; unmatched junction nucleotides: 9. The CDR3 DNA reads TGTGCCAGTAGTACCCCCGCAGGACTAGCGGGAGCTGAGCAGTTCTTC. Encoded protein: CASSTPAGLAGAEQFF.

With respect to this clone: This same CDR3 is encoded by further DNA sequences in the sample. The chain has TRBV7-3 and TRBJ2-2; the D is unclear. The length of the CDR3 is 14 residues. Germline CDR1 is SGHTA and CDR2 is FQGTGA. Trimming took 5 bases from V and 0 from J, leaving 7 bases between them. The CDR3 nucleotides are TGTGCCAGCAGCCCCAACACGAACACCGGGGAGCTGTTTTTT. This gives the protein CASSPNTNTGELFF.

This clone appeared a single time. This chain links TRBV30 with TRBJ2-2, with 10 nucleotides matching TRBD2. Looked up from germline, CDR1 is GTSNPN and CDR2 is SVGIG (reference sequence). The CDR3 loop spans 13 amino acids. V dropped 8 bases and J dropped 7; count of bases not matched to a gene: 7. Here the CDR3 reads CALAGAFDGELFF. The CDR3 DNA sequence: TGTGCCCTAGCGGGAGCGTTTGACGGGGAGCTGTTTTTT.

This sequence joins TRBV28 and TRBJ2-7, with D perhaps TRBD2 (6 bases). The CDR3 runs 19 residues. Germline V gives CDR1 MDHEN, CDR2 SYDVKM. Trimming took 3 bases from V and 0 from J, leaving 24 bases between them. The CDR3 region has the DNA TGTGCCAGCAGTTTTACCCGGCGGGACTCTATTTTAAGCTCCTACGAGCAGTACTTC. The encoded protein is CASSFTRRDSILSSYEQYF.

V usage is TRBV6-4 and J usage is TRBJ2-1; TRBD2 matches at 9 bases. Germline lookup yields CDR1 MRHNA and CDR2 SNTAGT. This CDR3 has 17 amino acids. V was pared by 4 bases and J by 0 bases, with 7 bases of the junction left unmatched. The CDR3 sequence: CASSVTSGPSSYNEQFF. The CDR3 nucleotides are TGTGCCAGCAGTGTGACTAGCGGTCCGAGCTCCTACAATGAGCAGTTCTTC.

The chain couples TRBV14 to TRBJ2-2; D is uncertain. Germline assignment: CDR1 SGHDN and CDR2 FVKESK. Trimming pared 0 bases from V and 6 bases from J, leaving 14 bases between. The CDR3 has 16 amino acids. This chain's CDR3 is CASSQDGGRIAGELFF. The DNA of the CDR3 is TGTGCCAGCAGCCAAGATGGTGGCAGGATAGCCGGGGAGCTGTTTTTT.